Below, one T cell receptor beta chain is given with its context. This specimen comes from a study of blood T cell repertoires in COVID-19. Study as a whole: The study drew acute and convalescent COVID-19 samples from the United States, Italy and Spain. T cells, B-cell-depleted T cells, or PBMCs provided the cDNA or gDNA that served as material.

Authors' analysis steps: Reference gene primer amplification yielded estimated nucleated cell counts. Method: immunoSEQ multiplex PCR; TCRdb's copy keeps in-frame clones and lacks some. V and J calls and clone size are as listed in that table; D and trimming were resolved from the DNA. The table has some 76,000 clones, around nine tenths seen once. The germline CDR1 and CDR2 sequences are SGHTA and FQGNSA. There are 16 residues in the CDR3. V shed 1 base and J 1 base; nucleotides not matched to a gene: 6. Source material: peripheral blood. The source is a human donor in a cohort sampled during active COVID-19. V is TRBV7-2 and J is TRBJ2-5, with TRBD1 matching over 7 bases. CDR3: CASSLGLQGTQETQYF. The CDR3 DNA follows: TGTGCCAGCAGCTTAGGGCTACAGGGGACCCAAGAGACCCAGTACTTC.